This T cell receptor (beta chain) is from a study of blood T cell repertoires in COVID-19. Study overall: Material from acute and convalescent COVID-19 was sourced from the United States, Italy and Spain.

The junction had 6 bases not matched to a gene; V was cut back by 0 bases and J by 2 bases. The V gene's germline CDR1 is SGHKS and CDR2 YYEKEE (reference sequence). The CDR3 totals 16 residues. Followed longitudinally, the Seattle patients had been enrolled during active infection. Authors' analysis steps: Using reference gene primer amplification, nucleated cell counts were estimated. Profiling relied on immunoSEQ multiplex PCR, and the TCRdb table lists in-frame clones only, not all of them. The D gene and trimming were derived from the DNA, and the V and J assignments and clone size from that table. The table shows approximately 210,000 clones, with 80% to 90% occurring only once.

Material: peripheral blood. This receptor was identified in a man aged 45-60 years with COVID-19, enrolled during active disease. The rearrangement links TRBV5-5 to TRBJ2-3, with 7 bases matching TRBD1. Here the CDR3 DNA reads TGTGCCAGCAGCTTGGGGTGGGGACAGTACACAGATACGCAGTATTTT. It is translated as CASSLGWGQYTDTQYF.